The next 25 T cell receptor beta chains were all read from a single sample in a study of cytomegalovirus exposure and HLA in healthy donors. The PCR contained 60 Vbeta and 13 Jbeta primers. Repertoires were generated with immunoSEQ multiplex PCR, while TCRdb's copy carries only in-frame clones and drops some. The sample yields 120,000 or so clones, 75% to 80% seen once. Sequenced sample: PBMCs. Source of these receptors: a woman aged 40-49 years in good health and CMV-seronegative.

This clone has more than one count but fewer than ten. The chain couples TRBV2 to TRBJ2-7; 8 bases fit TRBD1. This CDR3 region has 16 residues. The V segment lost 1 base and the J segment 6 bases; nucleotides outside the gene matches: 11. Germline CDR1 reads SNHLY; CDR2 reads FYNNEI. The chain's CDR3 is CASSEGFRTGYLEQYF. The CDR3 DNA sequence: TGTGCCAGCAGTGAAGGATTTCGGACAGGGTACCTCGAGCAGTACTTC.

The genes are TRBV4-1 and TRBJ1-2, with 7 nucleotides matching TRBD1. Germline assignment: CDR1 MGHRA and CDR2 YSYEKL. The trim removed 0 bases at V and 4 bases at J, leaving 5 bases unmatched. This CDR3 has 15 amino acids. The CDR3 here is CASSQDEGAGYGYTF. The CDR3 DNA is TGCGCCAGCAGCCAAGATGAGGGGGCCGGCTATGGCTACACCTTC.

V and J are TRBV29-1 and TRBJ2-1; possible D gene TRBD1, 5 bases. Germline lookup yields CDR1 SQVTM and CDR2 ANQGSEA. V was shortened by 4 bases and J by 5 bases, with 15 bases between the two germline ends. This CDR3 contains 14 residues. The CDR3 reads CSVGPPNRNNEQFF. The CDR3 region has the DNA TGCAGCGTTGGCCCCCCTAACAGGAACAATGAGCAGTTCTTC.

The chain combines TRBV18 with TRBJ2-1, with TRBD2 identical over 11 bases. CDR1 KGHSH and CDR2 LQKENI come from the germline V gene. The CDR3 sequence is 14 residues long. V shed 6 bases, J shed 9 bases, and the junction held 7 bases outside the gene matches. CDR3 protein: CASSLLAGVGEQFF. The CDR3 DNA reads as TGTGCCAGCTCCCTACTAGCGGGAGTTGGTGAGCAGTTCTTC. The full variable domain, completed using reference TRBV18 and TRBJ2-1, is NAGVMQNPRHLVRRRGQEARLRCSPMKGHSHVYWYRQLPEEGLKFMVYLQKENIIDESGMPKERFSAEFPKEGPSILRIQQVVRGDSAAYFCASSLLAGVGEQFFGPGTRLTVL.

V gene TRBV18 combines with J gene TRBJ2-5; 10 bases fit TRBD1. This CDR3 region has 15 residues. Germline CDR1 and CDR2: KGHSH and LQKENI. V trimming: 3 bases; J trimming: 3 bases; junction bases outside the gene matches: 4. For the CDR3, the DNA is TGTGCCAGCTCACCCCGGACAGGGGGAGAAGAGACCCAGTACTTC. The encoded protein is CASSPRTGGEETQYF.

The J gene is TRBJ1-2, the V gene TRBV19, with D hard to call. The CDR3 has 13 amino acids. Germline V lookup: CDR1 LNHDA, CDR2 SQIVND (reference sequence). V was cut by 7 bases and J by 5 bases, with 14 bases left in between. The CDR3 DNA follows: TGTGCCAGTAAGAGGGTCGACCGTTATGGCTACACCTTC. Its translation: CASKRVDRYGYTF. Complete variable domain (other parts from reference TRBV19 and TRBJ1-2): DGGITQSPKYLFRKEGQNVTLSCEQNLNHDAMYWYRQDPGQGLRLIYYSQIVNDFQKGDIAEGYSVSREKKESFPLTVTSAQKNPTAFYLCASKRVDRYGYTFGSGTRLTVV.

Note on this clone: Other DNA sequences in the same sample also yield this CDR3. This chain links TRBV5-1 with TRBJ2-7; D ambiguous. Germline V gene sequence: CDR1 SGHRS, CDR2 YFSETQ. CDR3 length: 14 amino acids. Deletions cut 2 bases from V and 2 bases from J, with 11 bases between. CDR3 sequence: CASSLNPPPYEQYF. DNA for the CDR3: TGCGCCAGCAGCTTAAATCCTCCTCCCTACGAGCAGTACTTC.

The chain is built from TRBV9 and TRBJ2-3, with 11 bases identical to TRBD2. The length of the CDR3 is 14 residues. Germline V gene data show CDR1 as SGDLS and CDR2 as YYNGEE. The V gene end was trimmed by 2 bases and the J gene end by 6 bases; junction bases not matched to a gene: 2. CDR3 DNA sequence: TGTGCCAGCAGCGTTAGCGGGAGGGCCGATACGCAGTATTTT. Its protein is CASSVSGRADTQYF.

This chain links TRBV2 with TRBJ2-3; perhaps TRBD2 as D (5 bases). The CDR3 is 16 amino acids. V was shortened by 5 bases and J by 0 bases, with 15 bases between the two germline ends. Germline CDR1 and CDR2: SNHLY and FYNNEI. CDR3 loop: CASSSGDYFSTDTQYF. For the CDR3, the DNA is TGTGCCAGCAGTTCGGGCGACTACTTTAGCACAGATACGCAGTATTTT.

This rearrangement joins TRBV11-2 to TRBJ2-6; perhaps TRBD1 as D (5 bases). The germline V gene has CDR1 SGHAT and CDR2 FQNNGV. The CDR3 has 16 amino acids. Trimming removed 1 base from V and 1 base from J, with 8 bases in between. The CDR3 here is CASSLVKGSGANVLTF. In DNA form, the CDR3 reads TGTGCCAGCAGCTTAGTGAAGGGGTCTGGGGCCAACGTCCTGACTTTC.

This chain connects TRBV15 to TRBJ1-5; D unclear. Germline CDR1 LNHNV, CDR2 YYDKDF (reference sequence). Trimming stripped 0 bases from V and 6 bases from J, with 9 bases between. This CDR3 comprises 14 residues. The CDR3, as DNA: TGTGCCACCAGCAGAGATCGGCGGGGTCAGCCCCAGCATTTT. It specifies CATSRDRRGQPQHF.

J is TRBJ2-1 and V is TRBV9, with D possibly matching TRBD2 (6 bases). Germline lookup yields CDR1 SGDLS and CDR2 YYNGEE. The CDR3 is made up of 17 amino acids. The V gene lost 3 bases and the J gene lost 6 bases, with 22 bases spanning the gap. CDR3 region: CASSAEGTPDAFNEQFF. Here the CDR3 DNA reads TGTGCCAGCAGCGCCGAAGGGACTCCTGACGCTTTCAATGAGCAGTTCTTC.

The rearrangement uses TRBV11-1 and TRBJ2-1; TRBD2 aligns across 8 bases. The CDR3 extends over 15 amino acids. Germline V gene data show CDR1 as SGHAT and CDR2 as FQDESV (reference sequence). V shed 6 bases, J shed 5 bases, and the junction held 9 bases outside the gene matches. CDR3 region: CASRSPGLGDNEQFF. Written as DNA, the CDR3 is TGTGCCAGCAGGTCCCCGGGACTAGGGGACAATGAGCAGTTCTTC.

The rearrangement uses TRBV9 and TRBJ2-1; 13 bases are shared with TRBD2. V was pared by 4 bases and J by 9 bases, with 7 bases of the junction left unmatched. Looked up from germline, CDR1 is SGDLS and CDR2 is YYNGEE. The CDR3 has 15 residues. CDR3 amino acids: CASSPKTSGRSEQFF. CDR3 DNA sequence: TGTGCCAGCAGCCCCAAGACTAGCGGGAGGAGTGAGCAGTTCTTC.

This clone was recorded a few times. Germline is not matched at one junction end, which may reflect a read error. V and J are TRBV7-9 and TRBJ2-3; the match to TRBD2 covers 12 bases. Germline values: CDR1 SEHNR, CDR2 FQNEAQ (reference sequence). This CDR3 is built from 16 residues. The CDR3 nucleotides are TGTTCCAGCAGCCCAGGACTAGCGGGGAGCACAGATACGCAGTATTTT. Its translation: CSSSPGLAGSTDTQYF.

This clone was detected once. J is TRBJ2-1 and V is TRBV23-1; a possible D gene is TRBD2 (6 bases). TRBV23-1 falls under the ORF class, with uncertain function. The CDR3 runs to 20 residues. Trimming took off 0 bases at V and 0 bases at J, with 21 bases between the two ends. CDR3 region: CASSQSWRGQRQSSYNEQFF. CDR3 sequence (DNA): TGCGCCAGCAGTCAATCGTGGAGGGGCCAGCGGCAAAGCTCCTACAATGAGCAGTTCTTC.

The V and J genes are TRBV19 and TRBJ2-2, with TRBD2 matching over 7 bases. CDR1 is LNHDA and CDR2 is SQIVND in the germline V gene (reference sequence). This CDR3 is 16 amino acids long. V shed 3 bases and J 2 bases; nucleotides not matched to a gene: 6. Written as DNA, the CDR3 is TGTGCCAGTAGTATCTCCGGACTAGGCAACACCGGGGAGCTGTTTTTT. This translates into CASSISGLGNTGELFF.

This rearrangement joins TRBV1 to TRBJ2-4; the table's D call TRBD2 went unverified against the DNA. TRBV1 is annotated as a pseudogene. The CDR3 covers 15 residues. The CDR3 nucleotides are TGCACCAGCAGCCAAATAGCGGGAGCCAAAAACAGTCAGTACTTC. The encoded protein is CTSSQIAGAKNSQYF.

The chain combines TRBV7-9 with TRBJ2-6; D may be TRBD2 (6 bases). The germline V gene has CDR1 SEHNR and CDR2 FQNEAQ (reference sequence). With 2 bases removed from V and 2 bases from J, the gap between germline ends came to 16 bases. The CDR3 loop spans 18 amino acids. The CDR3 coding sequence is TGTGCCAGCAGCTTACAGGGACTTAATGGACCTGGGGCCAACGTCCTGACTTTC. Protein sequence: CASSLQGLNGPGANVLTF.

CDR3 DNA: TGTGCCAGCAGTTTATCCGACAGGGAGAAGTACGAGCAGTACTTC. It yields the protein CASSLSDREKYEQYF. The chain uses TRBV27 and TRBJ2-7; 7 bases are a match to TRBD1. The CDR3 consists of 15 residues. Germline CDR1 reads MNHEY; CDR2 reads SMNVEV (reference sequence). V trimming: 0 bases; J trimming: 4 bases; junction bases outside the gene matches: 6.

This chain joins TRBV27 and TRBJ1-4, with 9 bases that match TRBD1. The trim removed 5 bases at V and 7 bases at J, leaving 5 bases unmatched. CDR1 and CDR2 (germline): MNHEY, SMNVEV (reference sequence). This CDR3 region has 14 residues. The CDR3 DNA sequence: TGTGCCAGCAGTACCCGGGACAGGGCTGAAAAACTGTTTTTT. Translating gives CASSTRDRAEKLFF.

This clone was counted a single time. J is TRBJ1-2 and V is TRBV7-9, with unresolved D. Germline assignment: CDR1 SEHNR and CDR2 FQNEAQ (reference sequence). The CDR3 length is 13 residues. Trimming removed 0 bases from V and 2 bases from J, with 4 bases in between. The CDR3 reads CASSLAGNYGYTF. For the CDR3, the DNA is TGTGCCAGCAGCTTAGCGGGCAACTATGGCTACACCTTC. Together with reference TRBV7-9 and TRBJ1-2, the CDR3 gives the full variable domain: DTGVSQNPRHKITKRGQNVTFRCDPISEHNRLYWYRQTLGQGPEFLTYFQNEAQLEKSRLLSDRFSAERPKGSFSTLEIQRTEQGDSAMYLCASSLAGNYGYTFGSGTRLTVV.

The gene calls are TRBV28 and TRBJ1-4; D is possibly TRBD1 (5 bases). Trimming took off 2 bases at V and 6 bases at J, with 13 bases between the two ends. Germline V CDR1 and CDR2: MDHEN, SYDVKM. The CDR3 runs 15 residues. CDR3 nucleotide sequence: TGTGCCAGCAGTTTAACCAGGGCGGAATATGAAAAACTGTTTTTT. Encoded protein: CASSLTRAEYEKLFF.

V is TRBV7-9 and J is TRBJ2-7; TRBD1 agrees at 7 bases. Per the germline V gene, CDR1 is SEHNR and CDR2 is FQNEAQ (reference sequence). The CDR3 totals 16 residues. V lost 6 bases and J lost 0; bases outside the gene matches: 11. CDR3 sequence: CASSHPGQTSSYEQYF. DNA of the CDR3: TGTGCCAGCAGTCATCCGGGACAGACGTCCTCCTACGAGCAGTACTTC.

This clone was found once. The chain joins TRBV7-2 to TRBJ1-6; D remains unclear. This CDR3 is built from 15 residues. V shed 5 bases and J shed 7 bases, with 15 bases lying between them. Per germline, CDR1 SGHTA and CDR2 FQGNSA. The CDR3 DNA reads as TGTGCCAGCAGCCCCCGACTGGGAGGCAATTCACCCCTCCACTTT. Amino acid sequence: CASSPRLGGNSPLHF.